Listed here are 28 T cell receptor beta chains from one sample, sequenced in a study of T cell repertoires in ileal Crohn's disease. Indicated time point: neoterminal ileum biopsy at postoperative endoscopy, about 6 months after surgery. The protocol was immunoSEQ multiplex PCR, while the TCRdb copy is restricted to in-frame clones and leaves out a portion. The sample consists of approximately 14,000 clones, around 80% of them appearing once. The sample was ileal tissue. These receptors were collected from an adult with Crohn's disease.

The chain joins TRBV5-8 to TRBJ2-3; D unclear. The germline V gene has CDR1 SGHTS and CDR2 YDEGEE. Trimming shortened V by 0 bases and J by 6 bases, and 5 bases separated the two germline ends. The CDR3 spans 12 residues. Here the CDR3 DNA reads TGTGCCAGCAGCTTGGGGGCGGATACGCAGTATTTT. Translation: CASSLGADTQYF.

About this clone: The sample carries other DNA sequences with the same CDR3. V usage is TRBV6-1 and J usage is TRBJ2-7, with 11 bases that match TRBD1. The CDR3 has 15 amino acids. Germline loops: CDR1 MNHNS, CDR2 SASEGT. The V and J ends lost 2 bases and 3 bases, in that order; junction bases with no gene match: 3. The CDR3 here is CASSEFGTGGYEQYF. The CDR3 coding sequence is TGTGCCAGCAGTGAATTCGGGACAGGGGGCTACGAGCAGTACTTC.

The CDR3 region is CSVEARGLVTEAFF. The CDR3 DNA follows: TGCAGCGTTGAAGCCAGGGGGTTAGTCACTGAAGCTTTCTTT. The chain has TRBV29-1 and TRBJ1-1, with TRBD1 identical over 7 bases. J was trimmed by 4 bases and V by 1 base; bases with no gene match: 6. The germline gives CDR1 SQVTM, CDR2 ANQGSEA. This CDR3 is 14 amino acids long.

The chain recombines TRBV30 with TRBJ2-1; the D is unclear. Germline V CDR1 and CDR2: GTSNPN, SVGIG (reference sequence). V was shortened by 1 base and J by 5 bases, with 9 bases between the two germline ends. This CDR3 contains 13 residues. The CDR3 DNA reads as TGTGCCTGGAGTGAAAATTGGCACAATGAGCAGTTCTTC. Protein sequence: CAWSENWHNEQFF.

The J gene is TRBJ2-7, the V gene TRBV7-2; 12 bases line up with TRBD2. Germline V gene sequence: CDR1 SGHTA, CDR2 FQGNSA. The CDR3 is 17 amino acids. The ends lost 5 bases at V and 6 bases at J; junction bases unmatched: 14. For the CDR3, the DNA is TGTGCCAGCAGCCCGCGGACTAGCGGGGTGGGGATTTCCGAGCAGTACTTC. Translated: CASSPRTSGVGISEQYF. The complete variable domain, with remaining parts taken from reference TRBV7-2 and TRBJ2-7, reads GAGVSQSPSNKVTEKGKDVELRCDPISGHTALYWYRQSLGQGLEFLIYFQGNSAPDKSGLPSDRFSAERTGGSVSTLTIQRTQQEDSAVYLCASSPRTSGVGISEQYFGPGTRLTVT.

This chain links TRBV9 with TRBJ1-2, with 12 bases matching TRBD1. Trimming removed 3 bases from V and 2 bases from J; junction bases left unmatched: 8. The CDR3 runs to 17 residues. Germline CDR1 is SGDLS and CDR2 is YYNGEE. The CDR3 here is CASSGWDRGRENYGYTF. The CDR3 nucleotides read TGTGCCAGCAGCGGGTGGGACAGGGGGCGCGAGAACTATGGCTACACCTTC.

This clone was detected only a few times. The J gene is TRBJ2-3, the V gene TRBV7-2; the match to TRBD2 covers 8 bases. Germline-derived CDR1 and CDR2 are SGHTA and FQGNSA. Germline trimming cut 1 base from V and 8 bases from J; bases unmatched to any gene: 8. CDR3 length equals 15 residues. The CDR3 coding sequence is TGTGCCAGCAGCTTAGAGGGGAAGCGGGAGAGTACGCAGTATTTT. As protein: CASSLEGKRESTQYF.

This chain uses TRBV29-1 with TRBJ1-1, with D possibly TRBD1 on 5 matching bases. Germline V lookup: CDR1 SQVTM, CDR2 ANQGSEA. Trimming took 5 bases from V and 7 from J, leaving 14 bases between them. This CDR3 spans 12 amino acids. CDR3 bases: TGCAGCGTTTTGATCAGGGTGGATGAAGCTTTCTTT. The encoded protein is CSVLIRVDEAFF.

The chain joins TRBV28 to TRBJ2-7, with 7 positions matching TRBD2. Losses at the gene ends were 3 bases for V and 3 bases for J; bases not matched to a gene: 2. CDR3 length equals 13 residues. Germline V gene data show CDR1 as MDHEN and CDR2 as SYDVKM. The CDR3 protein is CASSLTSIYEQYF. DNA for the CDR3: TGTGCCAGCAGTTTGACTAGCATCTACGAGCAGTACTTC.

V and J are TRBV2 and TRBJ2-1, with D tentatively TRBD1 (5 bases). Trimming removed 7 bases at V and 10 bases at J, with 14 bases between. Looked up from germline, CDR1 is SNHLY and CDR2 is FYNNEI. This CDR3 comprises 12 residues. The CDR3 bases are TGTGCCAGCACTTCAGGGAACTGGGAGCAGTTCTTC. Protein: CASTSGNWEQFF.

This clone has a single count. The chain is built from TRBV9 and TRBJ2-3; D not resolved. CDR1 and CDR2 (germline): SGDLS, YYNGEE. The ends were cut back, 4 bases at V and 6 bases at J, with 12 bases in the middle. CDR3 length: 13 amino acids. Here the CDR3 reads CASSPIAADTQYF. As DNA, the CDR3 is TGTGCCAGCAGCCCCATTGCGGCTGATACGCAGTATTTT.

This chain connects TRBV19 to TRBJ2-6, with 9 bases identical to TRBD2. Losses at the gene ends were 8 bases for V and 0 bases for J; bases not matched to a gene: 5. The CDR3 consists of 16 residues. Germline loops: CDR1 LNHDA, CDR2 SQIVND (reference sequence). DNA for the CDR3: TGTGCCAGTGCGGGGGGGCCTCACTCTGGGGCCAACGTCCTGACTTTC. It yields the protein CASAGGPHSGANVLTF.

The chain links TRBV11-2 to TRBJ2-7; D remains ambiguous. Germline V gene lookup returns CDR1 SGHAT and CDR2 FQNNGV. The length of the CDR3 is 13 residues. V was cut by 1 base and J by 4 bases, with 8 bases left in between. CDR3 amino acids: CASSLAQIYEQYF. The CDR3 region has the DNA TGTGCCAGCAGCTTAGCCCAAATATACGAGCAGTACTTC.

In this sample, this clone turned up a few times. The chain has TRBV29-1 and TRBJ2-1; 11 bases are a match to TRBD2. This CDR3 spans 14 amino acids. V was pared by 3 bases and J by 7 bases, with 5 bases of the junction left unmatched. The germline CDR1 and CDR2 sequences are SQVTM and ANQGSEA. The CDR3 DNA reads TGCAGCGTTGATAGCGGGAGGGCCAGAAATGAGCAGTTCTTC. Translated: CSVDSGRARNEQFF.

A remark on this clone: A read error may account for a junction end that differs from germline. The chain links TRBV6-5 to TRBJ1-4; no clear D gene. CDR1 MNHEY and CDR2 SVGAGI come from the germline V gene. The length of the CDR3 is 11 residues. The CDR3 here is CASSYSNSYAF. The CDR3 DNA sequence: TGTGCCAGCAGTTACTCGAACAGTTATGCTTTT.

The chain couples TRBV4-2 to TRBJ1-1, with a weak D call TRBD1 (5 bases). V dropped 4 bases and J dropped 1 base, with 13 bases sitting between them. Per germline, CDR1 LGHNA and CDR2 YNFKEQ. This CDR3 comprises 15 residues. CDR3 sequence reads: CASSLQGLGNTEAFF. CDR3 DNA sequence: TGTGCCAGCAGCCTGCAGGGTCTAGGGAACACTGAAGCTTTCTTT.

V usage is TRBV7-2 and J usage is TRBJ2-1, with 11 bases fitting TRBD2. Per germline, CDR1 SGHTA and CDR2 FQGNSA. The CDR3 contains 14 residues. V shed 5 bases and J 8 bases; nucleotides not matched to a gene: 5. The chain's CDR3 is CASSRLAGTDEQFF. The CDR3 DNA sequence: TGTGCCAGCAGCCGACTAGCGGGAACCGATGAGCAGTTCTTC.

The rearrangement links TRBV28 to TRBJ2-5; TRBD1 agrees at 10 bases. Germline CDR1 reads MDHEN; CDR2 reads SYDVKM. The CDR3 has 17 residues. Trimming removed 6 bases from V and 1 base from J; junction bases left unmatched: 11. The CDR3 DNA sequence: TGTGCCAGCAGCCGTCCGGGACAGGGGAGGGTCCAAGAGACCCAGTACTTC. Encoded protein: CASSRPGQGRVQETQYF.

This sequence joins TRBV7-9 and TRBJ2-3; 8 nucleotides align to TRBD2. The CDR3 consists of 15 residues. V lost 5 bases and J lost 4; bases outside the gene matches: 8. Germline V gene data show CDR1 as SEHNR and CDR2 as FQNEAQ (reference sequence). The CDR3 sequence: CASSDSSGFADTQYF. The CDR3 nucleotides are TGTGCCAGCAGCGATTCTAGCGGGTTCGCAGATACGCAGTATTTT.

This clone was found a few times. The chain combines TRBV4-3 with TRBJ2-7, with D perhaps TRBD1 (5 bases). The germline gives CDR1 LGHNA, CDR2 YSLEER. This CDR3 spans 11 amino acids. Trimming pared 8 bases from V and 4 bases from J, leaving 9 bases between. The CDR3 loop is CASPTEYEQYF. In DNA, the CDR3 is TGCGCCAGCCCGACAGAATACGAGCAGTACTTC.

This rearrangement joins TRBV4-3 to TRBJ2-2; D is perhaps TRBD1 or TRBD2 (5 bases each). Looked up from germline, CDR1 is LGHNA and CDR2 is YSLEER. The CDR3 has 17 amino acids. The V gene lost 3 bases and the J gene lost 3 bases, with 17 bases spanning the gap. CDR3 bases: TGCGCCAGCAGCCAGCTATCGGGACCAGAAGACACCGGGGAGCTGTTTTTT. Amino acid sequence: CASSQLSGPEDTGELFF.

This clone came up a few times. The rearrangement joins TRBV10-2 to TRBJ1-1; 9 nucleotides line up with TRBD1. This CDR3 has 13 residues. Trimming at V came to 8 bases and at J to 2 bases, leaving 3 bases not matched to a gene. CDR1 and CDR2 (germline): WSHSY, SAAADI. The CDR3 reads CASGGQGNTEAFF. Here the CDR3 DNA reads TGCGCCAGCGGGGGACAGGGCAACACTGAAGCTTTCTTT.

The rearrangement joins TRBV12-1 to TRBJ2-7. TRBV12-1 is listed as a pseudogene. The CDR3 is 13 residues long. The CDR3: CASRRGDFLEQYF. CDR3 DNA: TGTGCCAGCAGGAGGGGCGACTTCCTCGAGCAGTACTTC.

This clone was found a few times. V usage is TRBV7-9 and J usage is TRBJ1-1; possible D gene TRBD1, 5 bases. The V and J ends lost 5 bases and 1 base respectively, with 11 bases between them. The germline CDR1 and CDR2 sequences are SEHNR and FQNEAQ (reference sequence). This CDR3 is built from 14 residues. The chain's CDR3 is CASSREDRNTEAFF. For the CDR3, the DNA is TGTGCCAGCAGCCGGGAAGACAGGAACACTGAAGCTTTCTTT.

This clone was counted between two and nine times. The chain carries TRBV2 and TRBJ2-7; tentatively, D is TRBD2 (5 bases). Germline assignment: CDR1 SNHLY and CDR2 FYNNEI. The V end was cut by 2 bases, the J end by 3 bases, with 8 bases between. This CDR3 region has 13 residues. The CDR3 bases are TGTGCCAGCAGTGAATTTGGACTCTACGAGCAGTACTTC. Residues: CASSEFGLYEQYF.

The J gene is TRBJ1-2, the V gene TRBV6-5; 9 positions agree with TRBD1. Germline lookup yields CDR1 MNHEY and CDR2 SVGAGI. The ends lost 6 bases at V and 6 bases at J; junction bases unmatched: 8. CDR3 length: 14 amino acids. CDR3 residues: CASRITGQGHGYTF. The CDR3 DNA follows: TGTGCCAGCAGGATCACGGGACAGGGTCATGGCTACACCTTC.

The table lists this clone with a few counts. This chain joins TRBV4-1 and TRBJ2-7; D gene unclear. CDR1 and CDR2 (germline): MGHRA, YSYEKL. V gave up 2 bases and J gave up 5 bases, with 10 bases separating them. The CDR3 spans 13 residues. As DNA, the CDR3 is TGCGCCAGCAGCCAACAGACTTGGGACGAGCAGTACTTC. Encoded protein: CASSQQTWDEQYF.

CDR3 sequence reads: CASSSRTSGNFNEQFF. The DNA for the CDR3 is TGTGCCAGCAGTTCCAGGACTAGCGGAAACTTCAATGAGCAGTTCTTC. The chain recombines TRBV6-5 with TRBJ2-1; 10 nucleotides match TRBD2. Trimming took 4 bases from V and 6 from J; bases not matched to a gene: 9. Per germline, CDR1 MNHEY and CDR2 SVGAGI. The CDR3 contains 16 residues.